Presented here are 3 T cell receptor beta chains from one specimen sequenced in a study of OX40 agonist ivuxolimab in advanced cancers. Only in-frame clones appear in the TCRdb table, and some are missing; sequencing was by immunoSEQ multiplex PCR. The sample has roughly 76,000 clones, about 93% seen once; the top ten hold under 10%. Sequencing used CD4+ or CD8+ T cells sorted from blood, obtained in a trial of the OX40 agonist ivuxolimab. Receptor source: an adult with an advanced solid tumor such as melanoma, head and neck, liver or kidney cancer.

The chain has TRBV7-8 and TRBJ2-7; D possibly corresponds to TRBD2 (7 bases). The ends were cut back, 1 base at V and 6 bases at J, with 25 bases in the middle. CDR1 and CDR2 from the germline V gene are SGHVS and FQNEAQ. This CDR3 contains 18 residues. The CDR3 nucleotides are TGTGCCAGCAGCTTAGGGTTCATCGGGGGGCGTCAGAGTTTCGAGCAGTACTTC. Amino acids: CASSLGFIGGRQSFEQYF.

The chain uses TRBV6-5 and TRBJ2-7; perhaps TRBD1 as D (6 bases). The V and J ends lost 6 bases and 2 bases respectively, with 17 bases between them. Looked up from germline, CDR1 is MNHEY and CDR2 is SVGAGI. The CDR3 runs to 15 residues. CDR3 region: CASSYQRTVPYEQYF. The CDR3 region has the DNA TGTGCCAGCAGCTATCAACGGACAGTGCCCTACGAGCAGTACTTC.

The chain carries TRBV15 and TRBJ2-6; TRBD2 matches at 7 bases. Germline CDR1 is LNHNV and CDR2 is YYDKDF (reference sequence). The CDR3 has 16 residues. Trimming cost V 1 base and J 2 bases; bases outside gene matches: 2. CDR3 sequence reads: CATSRAGGTGANVLTF. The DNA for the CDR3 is TGTGCCACCAGCAGAGCGGGGGGAACTGGGGCCAACGTCCTGACTTTC.